Presented here are 3 T cell receptor beta chains from one specimen sequenced in a study of blood T cell repertoires in COVID-19 (dated by TCRdb to the early 2020s). The protocol used for the library was the immunoSEQ multiplex PCR assay. TCRdb obtained this table from immuneACCESS and retained in-frame rearrangements with V and J assigned. These tables miss some clones; where compared with another copy, unresolved V genes account for less than half of the shortfall, and the remainder is unexplained. Here the sample has about 180,000 clones; approximately 88% occur a single time. Jointly, the top ten make up about 7% of the sample. Source material: peripheral blood. Receptors originate from a woman aged 40 to 55 with COVID-19, enrolled during active disease.

The J gene is TRBJ2-7, the V gene TRBV2; D might be TRBD2 (6 bases). Germline lookup yields CDR1 SNHLY and CDR2 FYNNEI. The ends were cut back, 10 bases at V and 1 base at J, with 17 bases in the middle. This CDR3 region has 14 residues. CDR3 nucleotides: TGTGCCACCTCCGGGACTTCGACATCCTACGAGCAGTACTTC. This sequence encodes CATSGTSTSYEQYF.

Only one count was recorded for this clone. DNA of the CDR3: TGTGCCAGCTCACCACCCCGTAGCGGGAGCTCCTACAATGAGCAGTTCTTC. This translates into CASSPPRSGSSYNEQFF. V is TRBV18 and J is TRBJ2-1; 9 bases agree with TRBD2. Trimming at V came to 0 bases and at J to 0 bases, leaving 3 bases not matched to a gene. Germline assignment: CDR1 KGHSH and CDR2 LQKENI. The CDR3 has 17 residues.

The gene calls are TRBV27 and TRBJ2-5, with 8 nucleotides matching TRBD1. The CDR3 extends over 15 amino acids. Germline CDR1 and CDR2: MNHEY and SMNVEV (reference sequence). The J segment lost 2 bases and the V segment lost 6 bases, leaving 8 bases of the junction unmatched. The CDR3 DNA reads as TGTGCCAGCAGGGTGTTGACAGGGGTACAAGAGACCCAGTACTTC. Protein: CASRVLTGVQETQYF.